This is a list of T cell receptor beta chains from one sample in a study of blood T cells in healthy people across ages. TCRdb reanalysed the 5' RACE reads using MiXCR and keeps one entry per CDR3 protein. This table holds under 700,000 distinct CDR3 sequences, less than 25% found once. The sample was also linked to a second study, of T cells of mothers and their children.

Material for sequencing was blood. These receptors all stem from a boy between 10 and 17 years old in good health. The CDR3 runs from the conserved cysteine through the conserved F or W. Each record gives: V gene, J gene, CDR3 protein.

TRBV7-9,TRBJ2-5,CASSLATEQGLVGQETQYF
TRBV6-4,TRBJ2-2,CASKPGTDTGELVF
TRBV27,TRBJ1-5,CKSGGNQPQHF
TRBV20-1,TRBJ2-4,CSARGAGVAKNIQYF
TRBV5-1,TRBJ2-5,CASSLLSGPGEQYF
TRBV4-3,TRBJ1-2,CASSQGTGQNYGYTF
TRBV5-5,TRBJ2-7,CASSSGPGAYEQYF
TRBV6-2/TRBV6-3,TRBJ1-1,CASSHRGPEKNTEAFF
TRBV19,TRBJ2-3,CASSIDPPGSGTDTQYF
TRBV13,TRBJ2-5,CASSSPSRETQYF
TRBV29-1,TRBJ2-3,CSSRGTDTQYF
TRBV12-3/TRBV12-4,TRBJ2-5,CASSLGTSGEKETQYF
TRBV12-3/TRBV12-4,TRBJ2-7,CASSLSSGSPYEQYF
TRBV6-6,TRBJ2-3,CASLPAASTDTQYF
TRBV7-2,TRBJ2-4,CASSLVRGAENIQYF
TRBV28,TRBJ2-4,CASSRDFGGMVNIQYF
TRBV12-3/TRBV12-4,TRBJ1-3,CASSLVGRNTIYF
TRBV5-1,TRBJ1-6,CASSWTGTGGSPLHF
TRBV12-3/TRBV12-4,TRBJ1-4,CASSFSGQGHWGEKLFF
TRBV5-1,TRBJ1-4,CASRPDSLGEKLFF
TRBV2,TRBJ2-5,CASTIGETQYF
TRBV7-2,TRBJ1-3,CASSLGADGNTIYF
TRBV12-3/TRBV12-4,TRBJ1-1,CASSFRLGMYTEAFF
TRBV28,TRBJ1-1,CASSTGGLNTEAFF
TRBV11-2,TRBJ1-6,CASSLDLGVAPLHF
TRBV7-6,TRBJ1-4,CASSPEGRRHEKLFF
TRBV20-1,TRBJ2-2,CSAAPLGGLAGGQSTGELFF
TRBV29-1,-,CSVEGVDEQFF
TRBV12-3/TRBV12-4,TRBJ2-7,CASSLTAGQSEQYF
TRBV12-3/TRBV12-4,TRBJ1-1,CASTGQYMNTEAFF
TRBV29-1,TRBJ2-5,CSVPGQGVGQQYF
TRBV7-2,TRBJ2-3,CASSSGLAGSADTQYF
TRBV28,TRBJ2-5,CASRPYVAGARETQYF
TRBV20-1,TRBJ2-4,CSARGPPQVVQNIQYF
TRBV6-4,TRBJ2-5,CASMKAGGLQETQYF
TRBV12-3/TRBV12-4,TRBJ2-7,CASSSRYSEQYF
TRBV20-1,TRBJ1-2,CSASDGGGPHFLGYTF
TRBV9,TRBJ2-6,CASSWTGISGANVLTF
TRBV5-1,TRBJ1-1,CASSLGQGREAFF